This entry concerns a single T cell receptor beta chain. What this receptor recognizes is not known. No much larger clone is present one base from it, and per-base qualities are unavailable. The library was made by PCR. Reads for this sample came from a NextSeq 500. Bulk TCR libraries were made following a previously described method, with the TCR primers given in Table S5. Purification of total RNA was performed with the Qiagen AllPrep DNA/RNA kit. Before analysis, reads from multiple sequencing runs of the same library were pooled. Concerning the study's data processing: Reads were retained only if their TCR constant sequence matched exactly, and those retained reads were trimmed to 150 nt and grouped according to their 12-nt molecular barcodes. Reads within each barcode group were sub-clustered using a 15% Levenshtein threshold, and quality-weighted consensus sequences were constructed for each RNA molecule. Non-functional sequences were filtered out, along with any lower-count sequence sitting one edit away from another sequence. Barcode sub-clusters with fewer than 20% of the maximum read count were removed, based on fitting two negative binomial distributions. Through fastp at Q25 and MiXCR, TCRdb rebuilt clones from the public reads, retaining in-frame beta chains. Entries are consolidated by CDR3 protein sequence, retaining the most common genes and DNA. These V and J calls originate from TCRdb's pipeline instead of the authors' own analysis. For this sample the table gives about 630,000 distinct CDR3 sequences, of which around 25% were detected only once. The ten top clones hold about 0.84% of the sample.

Naive CD8 T cell libraries were made from around 18,000 to 910,000 sorted cells using 10%, 30% or 50% of purified RNA. Naive CD8 T cells, defined as CD8+CD4-CCR7+CD45RA+, were FACS-sorted into RLT Plus buffer on a BD FACSAria II. Around 10 TCR copies' worth of Jurkat RNA were spiked into about 20,000-1,000,000 naive CD8 T cell samples to test detection sensitivity. Enrichment of CD8 T cells was done with RosetteSep CD8+ T Cell Enrichment Cocktail plus Ficoll-Paque, and ACK red cell lysis came afterward. The record originates from a study of molecular identifiers for immune sequencing clone quantification (dated by TCRdb to the late 2010s). Describing the broader study: For a replicate experiment, RNA from roughly 20,000 or 100,000 naive CD8 T cells was divided into five aliquots, and four of the five aliquots were sequenced. This methods study benchmarked molecular-identifier clustering-based TCR repertoire sequencing (MIDCIRS) and TCR RNA copy counting, using CD8 T cells to do so.

General findings and caveats noted by the study authors: The naive libraries included spiked-in Jurkat TCR RNA (roughly 9 copies' worth), and this RNA is not part of the donor repertoire. Highly expanded clone sizes could be underestimated if identical TCR molecules share a barcode. When barcode sub-clustering was omitted, TCR diversity was inflated by chimeric consensus sequences, with chimeras reaching as high as 47%. Modeling indicated approximately 2.7 TCR RNA copies recovered per cell, compared with around 11 by digital PCR, which implies a capture efficiency of 25% to 35%. In CMV-specific effector cells, over 99% of molecules were held by clones above 20 RNA copies, whereas under 1% of molecules were held by such clones in naive cells. Spiked-in Jurkat TCR RNA equivalent to a single cell was reported to be detectable even among over 800,000 naive CD8 T cells.

Sequenced: naive CD8+ T cells from blood, with Jurkat cell RNA spiked in. The sample's cell subset or site label is to be understood as: FACS-sorted CD8+CD4-CCR7+CD45RA+ naive T cells. This TCR was sampled from a human donor in good health. Some libraries in this study had Jurkat cell RNA spiked in.

Here the CDR3 is given as CASSQAGMNEQFF. The nucleotide sequence is given as TGCGCCAGCAGCCAAGCAGGGATGAATGAGCAGTTCTTC. The chain joins TRBV4-1 to TRBJ2-1; the D region possibly corresponds to TRBD1 (5 bases align). Measured from the cysteine to the phenylalanine, the CDR3 is 13 residues long. The entry retains the CDR3 DNA only, 39 bases that are in frame from base 1. Via the germline V gene, CDR1 is MGHRA and CDR2 YSYEKL. Trimming costs V 1 base and J 7 bases, and their ends lie 8 bases apart.